Below are 10 T cell receptor beta chains sequenced from a single sample in a study of CD8 T cells in Susac syndrome. The memory subsets for TEMRA sorting were identified by staining for CD27 and CD45RA. An amount of RNA that ranged from roughly 0.5 to 1 ug was reverse transcribed with random hexamers. MiXCR, applied by TCRdb to the immunoSEQ multiplex PCR reads, yields one record per CDR3 protein. The sample comprises about 1,400 distinct CDR3 sequences, roughly 70% of which are singletons, and approximately 26% rests with the top ten. The sequencing sample was made of CD8+ TEMRA cells from PBMCs. The subset here: FACS-sorted terminally differentiated effector memory CD8+ T cells re-expressing CD45RA (CD8+ TEMRA). The receptors come from a human donor with Susac syndrome.

The V call is TRBV27, the J call TRBJ2-1; D is ambiguous. The CDR3 is 16 residues long. The germline CDR1 and CDR2 sequences are MNHEY and SMNVEV (reference sequence). V was clipped by 5 bases and J by 0 bases, with 14 bases between them. The DNA for the CDR3 is TGTGCCAGCAGTCTCATTGTGTTATCCTCCTACAATGAGCAGTTCTTC. The encoded protein is CASSLIVLSSYNEQFF.

On this clonotype itself: One end of the junction does not line up with germline, which may come from a read error. The chain uses TRBV7-7 and TRBJ2-7; no firm D call. From germline, CDR1 is SSHAT and CDR2 FNYEAQ (reference sequence). The CDR3 has 13 residues. This CDR3 reads CASSLYSGYEQYF. Here the CDR3 DNA reads TGTGCTAGCAGCTTATATTCTGGGTACGAGCAGTACTTC.

This clonotype has only a few counts. At one boundary the junction diverges from the germline segment, which might be a read error. The rearrangement joins TRBV24-1 to TRBJ2-4; the D call may be TRBD1 or TRBD2 (5 bases each). The germline gives CDR1 KGHDR, CDR2 SFDVKD. The CDR3 is 17 residues long. CDR3 region: CASSDGLYGAGKNIQYF. The CDR3 DNA follows: TGTGCCTCCAGTGATGGTTTATACGGGGCAGGGAAAAACATTCAGTACTTC.

The chain joins TRBV15 to TRBJ1-4, with 7 bases fitting TRBD1. The CDR3 totals 15 residues. Trimming took 0 bases from V and 7 from J; bases not matched to a gene: 5. Germline V gene sequence: CDR1 LNHNV, CDR2 YYDKDF (reference sequence). The CDR3 DNA follows: TGTGCCACCAGCAGAGATCAGGGGGTGGGTGAAAAACTGTTTTTT. It specifies CATSRDQGVGEKLFF.

V gene TRBV28 combines with J gene TRBJ1-3; perhaps TRBD1 as D (5 bases). Germline-derived CDR1 and CDR2 are MDHEN and SYDVKM. CDR3 length: 17 amino acids. The ends were cut back, 2 bases at V and 2 bases at J, with 16 bases in the middle. CDR3 sequence: CASSLRGGHLPGNTIYF. In DNA form, the CDR3 reads TGTGCCAGCAGTTTAAGGGGCGGCCACCTCCCTGGAAACACCATATATTTT.

As to this clonotype: A much larger clone lies one base from this, so it may be a read error. This chain joins TRBV11-3 and TRBJ2-5; 8 nucleotides line up with TRBD2. Germline lookup yields CDR1 SGHNT and CDR2 YENEEA. CDR3 length: 15 residues. V shed 6 bases and J 3 bases; nucleotides not matched to a gene: 9. The CDR3 region is CASSPVAGSEETQYF. CDR3 nucleotide sequence: TGTGCCAGCAGTCCGGTAGCGGGGTCGGAAGAGACCCAGTACTTC. The whole variable domain, filled in from reference TRBV11-3 and TRBJ2-5, reads EAGVVQSPRYKIIEKKQPVAFWCNPISGHNTLYWYLQNLGQGPELLIRYENEEAVDDSQLPKDRFSAERLKGVDSTLKIQPAELGDSAVYLCASSPVAGSEETQYFGPGTRLLVL.

V is TRBV6-5 and J is TRBJ1-5; 12 bases map to TRBD1. CDR3 size: 15 residues. Per germline, CDR1 MNHEY and CDR2 SVGAGI. V was clipped by 11 bases and J by 5 bases; unmatched bases: 10. In nucleotides, the CDR3 is TGTGCCGGCACCGGGACAGGGGGCGGGTATCAGCCCCAGCATTTT. Translated, it gives CAGTGTGGGYQPQHF.

The V and J genes are TRBV4-3 and TRBJ1-1; D is uncertain. This CDR3 has 13 residues. CDR1 LGHNA and CDR2 YSLEER come from the germline V gene. In DNA, the CDR3 is TGCTCCTGCAGCCCCTCCAGGTACACTGAAGCTTTCTTT. This sequence encodes CSCSPSRYTEAFF.

The rearrangement joins TRBV19 to TRBJ1-5; maybe TRBD1 (5 bases). The CDR3 covers 12 residues. V dropped 2 bases and J dropped 6 bases, with 5 bases sitting between them. The germline V gene has CDR1 LNHDA and CDR2 SQIVND (reference sequence). CDR3 loop: CASSIRGQPQHF. The CDR3 bases are TGTGCCAGTAGTATAAGGGGTCAGCCCCAGCATTTT.

The V gene is TRBV7-9, the J gene TRBJ2-6; weak D call: TRBD1 (5 bases). The CDR3 covers 19 residues. CDR1 and CDR2 (germline): SEHNR, FQNEAQ (reference sequence). The V end lost 1 base, the J end lost 3 bases, and 19 bases lay between the germline ends. CDR3 region: CASSLDFRDSHFGANVLTF. The CDR3 nucleotides are TGTGCCAGCAGCTTAGATTTCAGGGATTCCCACTTTGGGGCCAACGTCCTGACTTTC.